Below, 6 T cell receptor beta chains from the same sample are listed, as sequenced in a study of shared clonotypes between healthy human individuals. Sequencing was performed with immunoSEQ multiplex PCR; in TCRdb, only in-frame clones are kept and a portion is missing. The profile shows about 2.3 million clones, approximately 93% of them singletons. The sequenced sample consisted of naive CD4+ T cells from PBMCs. The subset denotes: CD45RA+ positively selected. These receptors were taken from a man aged 18 to 30 in good health. Some clones in this sample may be carry-over from other donors' samples.

This clone was recorded once. The J gene is TRBJ1-1, the V gene TRBV10-1; the match to TRBD1 covers 7 bases. The CDR3 loop spans 13 amino acids. Germline values: CDR1 WNHNN, CDR2 SYGVQD (reference sequence). The V segment lost 5 bases and the J segment 3 bases; nucleotides outside the gene matches: 3. DNA of the CDR3: TGCGCCAGCAGTCCGGGACAGTACACTGAAGCTTTCTTT. Its translation: CASSPGQYTEAFF.

The chain couples TRBV28 to TRBJ1-5, with D unresolved. Trimming pared 6 bases from V and 0 bases from J, leaving 12 bases between. This CDR3 comprises 15 residues. Germline lookup yields CDR1 MDHEN and CDR2 SYDVKM. The CDR3 is CASSVQSISNQPQHF. In DNA, the CDR3 is TGTGCCAGCAGCGTTCAGTCCATTAGCAATCAGCCCCAGCATTTT.

CDR3 in amino acids: CASSPTLENTNTGELFF. The CDR3 region has the DNA TGTGCCAGCTCACCGACGTTAGAGAATACGAACACCGGGGAGCTGTTTTTT. The chain uses TRBV18 and TRBJ2-2; unclear D gene. The V gene's germline CDR1 is KGHSH and CDR2 LQKENI. The V end was cut by 3 bases, the J end by 0 bases, with 14 bases between. This CDR3 has 17 residues.

This sequence joins TRBV9 and TRBJ1-3; a weak D match, TRBD1 (6 bases). CDR1 is SGDLS and CDR2 is YYNGEE in the germline V gene. Trimming removed 3 bases from V and 0 bases from J, with 13 bases in between. This CDR3 has 16 residues. CDR3 in DNA: TGTGCCAGCAGCGCCATACAGGGTAGCTCTGGAAACACCATATATTTT. It yields the protein CASSAIQGSSGNTIYF.

This clone has just a few counts. The same CDR3 also results from other DNA sequences found in this sample. The chain links TRBV29-1 to TRBJ1-2; possible D gene TRBD1, 5 bases. Germline values: CDR1 SQVTM, CDR2 ANQGSEA. Trimming took 7 bases from V and 3 from J, leaving 9 bases between them. The CDR3 runs to 11 residues. The CDR3 reads CSAGTDYGYTF. The CDR3 region has the DNA TGCAGCGCCGGGACGGACTATGGCTACACCTTC.

J is TRBJ1-3 and V is TRBV29-1, with TRBD1 matching 8 bases. This CDR3 has 15 amino acids. V was pared by 5 bases and J by 0 bases, with 6 bases of the junction left unmatched. From germline, CDR1 is SQVTM and CDR2 ANQGSEA. CDR3 region: CSVWDRRSSGNTIYF. In DNA, the CDR3 is TGCAGCGTTTGGGACAGGAGGAGCTCTGGAAACACCATATATTTT.